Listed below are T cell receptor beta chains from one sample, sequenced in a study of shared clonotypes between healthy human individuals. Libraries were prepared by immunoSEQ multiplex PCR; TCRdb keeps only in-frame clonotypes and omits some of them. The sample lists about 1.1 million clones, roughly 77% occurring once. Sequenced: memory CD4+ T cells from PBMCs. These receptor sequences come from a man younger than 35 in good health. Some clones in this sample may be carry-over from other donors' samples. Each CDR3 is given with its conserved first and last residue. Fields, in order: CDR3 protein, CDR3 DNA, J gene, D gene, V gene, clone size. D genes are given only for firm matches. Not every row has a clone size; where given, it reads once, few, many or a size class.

cdr3_aa: CASSVQVSKTEAFF; cdr3_nt: TGTGCCAGCAGTGTACAGGTATCCAAGACTGAAGCTTTCTTT; j_call: TRBJ1-1; d_call: .; v_call: TRBV6-6; clone_size: .
cdr3_aa: CATQEGPYEQYF; cdr3_nt: TGTGCCACGCAGGAGGGACCCTACGAGCAGTACTTC; j_call: TRBJ2-7; d_call: .; v_call: TRBV2; clone_size: .
cdr3_aa: CASRLNDRAYEQYF; cdr3_nt: TGTGCCAGCAGGTTAAACGACAGGGCATACGAGCAGTACTTC; j_call: TRBJ2-7; d_call: TRBD1; v_call: TRBV27; clone_size: once
cdr3_aa: CASSQSTSGSLYNEQFF; cdr3_nt: TGCGCCAGCAGTCAATCGACTAGCGGGAGCCTTTACAATGAGCAGTTCTTC; j_call: TRBJ2-1; d_call: TRBD2; v_call: TRBV23-1; clone_size: .
cdr3_aa: CASSELAGGPGETQYF; cdr3_nt: TGTGCCAGCAGTGAGCTAGCGGGAGGGCCGGGAGAGACCCAGTACTTC; j_call: TRBJ2-5; d_call: TRBD2; v_call: TRBV25-1; clone_size: .
cdr3_aa: CASSPGLAGRNEQFF; cdr3_nt: TGTGCCAGCAGCCCGGGACTAGCGGGAAGAAATGAGCAGTTCTTC; j_call: TRBJ2-1; d_call: TRBD2; v_call: TRBV7-9; clone_size: .
cdr3_aa: CASRGGGENNEQFF; cdr3_nt: TGCGCCAGCAGGGGCGGAGGTGAGAACAATGAGCAGTTCTTC; j_call: TRBJ2-1; d_call: .; v_call: TRBV5-1; clone_size: .
cdr3_aa: CASSEVGRGVADTQYF; cdr3_nt: TGTGCCAGCAGTGAGGTGGGGCGAGGGGTGGCAGATACGCAGTATTTT; j_call: TRBJ2-3; d_call: .; v_call: TRBV2; clone_size: many
cdr3_aa: CASSQGPQETQYF; cdr3_nt: TGCGCCAGCAGCCAAGGCCCGCAAGAGACCCAGTACTTC; j_call: TRBJ2-5; d_call: .; v_call: TRBV4-1; clone_size: .
cdr3_aa: CAWSATSGRDEQFF; cdr3_nt: TGTGCCTGGAGTGCCACTAGCGGGAGGGATGAGCAGTTCTTC; j_call: TRBJ2-1; d_call: TRBD2; v_call: TRBV30; clone_size: .